This T cell receptor beta chain was retrieved from a study of blood T cells in healthy people across ages. As for this clonotype: Antigen unknown.

The second PCR ran roughly 7 to 12 cycles with a sample-barcoded 5' primer and J-beta primers. TCRdb recomputed calls from the 5' RACE reads with MiXCR, one row per CDR3 protein. Of around 670,000 distinct CDR3 sequences listed, about 30% are singletons. The CDR3 loop spans 16 amino acids. Per the germline V gene, CDR1 is SNHLY and CDR2 is FYNNEI. V was pared by 6 bases and J by 3 bases, with 11 bases of the junction left unmatched. Donors each provided roughly 9.6 milliliters of peripheral blood. The study, taken as a whole, reports: A roughly linear age-dependent decrease characterized TCR beta diversity per million T cells. Diversity figures derived from one million T cells were judged to underestimate the true value.

The chain couples TRBV2 to TRBJ1-3; 7 bases line up with TRBD1. The sequenced sample was blood. This clonotype was sampled from a woman aged 80 or over in good health. In DNA, the CDR3 is TGTGCCAGCAGACTCGAGACCCAGGGGGTTGGAAACACCATATATTTT. It specifies CASRLETQGVGNTIYF.